This section outlines one T cell receptor beta chain sequence together with its context. This clonotype was seen many times. What this receptor recognizes is not known. One base away there is no much larger clone; base qualities are not given. This entry comes from a study of T cells in Graves' hyperthyroidism and ophthalmopathy (dated by TCRdb to 2018 to 2020). For the wider study: Peripheral blood samples were taken at initial diagnosis, before any treatment was given. A discovery cohort of about a hundred patients, 43 with Graves' ophthalmopathy and 57 with stable Graves' hyperthyroidism, was used to find distinguishing TCR V-J signatures. Whether ophthalmopathy could be predicted prospectively was tested in an independent validation cohort made up of 18 to 20 hyperthyroidism patients plus 17 patients who later progressed to ophthalmopathy. The 95 to 100 discovery patients were divided at random into training and test sets in a 7:3 ratio. In addition, the study compared T-cell repertoires in thyroid tissue and in blood from six Graves' hyperthyroidism patients. After blood sampling, hyperthyroidism patients were treated with methimazole at a starting dose of 30 mg daily, and ophthalmopathy patients were treated with high-dose intravenous methylprednisolone. The paper reports TCR Vbeta CDR3 sequencing of 135 peripheral blood samples: some 41 ophthalmopathy, roughly 74 hyperthyroidism and around 17 progressor patients. What the study reported, not specific to this receptor: In cross-validation, a model built on a 13 V-J signature told ophthalmopathy apart from stable hyperthyroidism with under 90% sensitivity and roughly 82% specificity, and in testing the same model reached 80%/75%. Most expanded thyroid clonotypes (frequency above 0.001) were also found in blood, which suggests that blood repertoires may mirror thyroid immune responses. No statistical method was used to set the sample size in advance, and investigators knew the group allocation. In validation, progression to ophthalmopathy was predicted by the model with 70.59% sensitivity and around 76% specificity, a median of roughly 6.4 months before onset.

The hyperthyroidism patients were between 18 and 65 years old and newly diagnosed, with a disease duration of less than 2 months. The study excluded patients with uncontrolled infections, other autoimmune diseases, pregnancy or lactation. Diagnoses were established on the basis of clinical symptoms, serum thyroxine and TRAb, thyroid ultrasound, and orbital computed tomography. Blood from progressor patients was drawn when they were first diagnosed with hyperthyroidism, before any ophthalmopathy symptoms appeared. PBMCs were separated from 7.5 to 10 ml of fresh peripheral blood using Ficoll-Paque density gradient centrifugation. Progressor patients were first diagnosed with Graves' hyperthyroidism and then developed ophthalmopathy during follow-up. Total RNA was extracted using Trizol reagent, and RNA quality was assessed on an Agilent 2100 Bioanalyzer. The TCR beta CDR3 regions were amplified from RNA transcripts. The first round of RT-PCR for the TCR CDR3 was performed with the HTBI primer set and the Qiagen OneStep RT-PCR kit. Libraries were constructed in a second round of multiplex PCR, after which size selection and purification were carried out. Sequencing of the libraries was done on an Illumina HiSeq2000 using paired-end 100 bp reads. On the study's bioinformatics: SOAPnuke was used to process the raw data, with reads discarded if the reads contained adapters or uncalled bases, had a mean Phred below 15, or lacked an exact constant-primer or identifier match. High-quality paired reads were merged using COPE v1.2.5, and each unique nucleotide sequence was defined as a clonotype. MiTCR v1.1 was used to align the clonotypes against IMGT TRBV, TRBD and TRBJ reference segments. Analysis was restricted to V-J combinations with a frequency above 0.0001, which covered about 99% of repertoires. The TCS score was defined as the ratio of F50 (clonal expansion) to E x V (chaos), calculated using BLOSUM62-based TCRdist between CDR3 peptides within each V-J. Welch's t-statistics and random forest reduced roughly 540 V-J features to 13, which were used in a naive Bayes classifier (R e1071). TCRdb reanalyzed the raw reads on its own, using fastp at Q25 for trimming and MiXCR for clone calling, and kept in-frame beta chains. One record per CDR3 amino acid sequence lists the most common genes and DNA. TCRdb's processing, not the authors' own work, is the source of the V and J calls. Within this sample are 250,000 or so distinct CDR3 sequences, with roughly 15% of them counted one time only. The biggest ten clones account for about 33% of the sample.

V is pruned by 7 bases and J by 4 bases, leaving 3 bases of the junction without a gene match. The CDR3 numbers 15 residues from cysteine through phenylalanine. Just the 45-base CDR3 DNA is kept, in frame starting at base 1. The receptor was isolated from a woman in her forties or fifties with Graves' hyperthyroidism that later progressed to Graves' ophthalmopathy. The material sequenced was blood. The sequence is built from TRBV12-3 or TRBV12-4 and TRBJ2-4, with 14 central nucleotides matching TRBD2. The CDR3 amino acid sequence is: CASKGTSGGKNIQYF. The DNA is TGTGCCAGCAAAGGGACTAGCGGGGGTAAAAACATTCAGTACTTC.